This passage covers 5 T cell receptor beta chains from one sample sequenced in a study of cytomegalovirus exposure and HLA in healthy donors. Amplification used 60 Vbeta primers and 13 Jbeta primers. Method: immunoSEQ multiplex PCR; TCRdb's copy keeps in-frame clones and lacks some. This sample has 110,000 or so clones; roughly 80% occur once, and the top ten carry 2.7%. Sequencing used PBMCs. The receptors stem from a female donor in good health and CMV-seronegative.

The V call is TRBV27, the J call TRBJ2-2, with D possibly TRBD1 on 6 matching bases. From germline, CDR1 is MNHEY and CDR2 SMNVEV (reference sequence). CDR3 length: 14 residues. The V and J ends lost 8 bases and 5 bases respectively, with 15 bases between them. The CDR3 protein is CASSQGQRTGELFF. The DNA of the CDR3 is TGTGCCAGCTCCCAAGGACAGCGTACCGGGGAGCTGTTTTTT.

For the CDR3, the DNA is TGTGCCAGCAGTCAAAGCGGGAGGGCCGAGCAGTACTTC. This translates into CASSQSGRAEQYF. This sequence joins TRBV5-4 and TRBJ2-7; 10 bases align to TRBD2. J lost 6 bases, V lost 5 bases, and 5 bases had no gene match. CDR1 and CDR2 (germline): SGHNT, YYREEE (reference sequence). The CDR3 spans 13 residues.

The chain recombines TRBV21-1 with TRBJ2-3; the table's D call of TRBD2 was not tested on the DNA. TRBV21-1 constitutes a pseudogene. The CDR3 loop spans 15 amino acids. CDR3 DNA: TGTGCCAGCAGCAGACTAGCGGGGGGGCGGCATACGCAGTATTTT. It is translated as CASSRLAGGRHTQYF.

This chain links TRBV18 with TRBJ2-3; 7 bases are shared with TRBD2. Germline lookup yields CDR1 KGHSH and CDR2 LQKENI. The CDR3 spans 18 residues. V shed 1 base and J 0 bases; nucleotides not matched to a gene: 10. In DNA form, the CDR3 reads TGTGCCAGCTCACCACTCGCCCAGGGAGGGAGTAGCACAGATACGCAGTATTTT. Translated, it gives CASSPLAQGGSSTDTQYF.

Only one count was recorded for this clone. CDR3 bases: TGCGCCAGCAGCCAAGTGGGGGGGCGCGATAATTCACCCCTCCACTTT. This gives the protein CASSQVGGRDNSPLHF. V usage is TRBV4-3 and J usage is TRBJ1-6, with TRBD1 as a possible D gene (6 bases). The CDR3 spans 16 residues. Germline V gene lookup returns CDR1 LGHNA and CDR2 YSLEER. V was trimmed by 1 base and J by 5 bases, leaving 12 bases between them.